The rows below give T cell receptor beta chains drawn from one sample of a study of T cell changes during pregnancy in multiple sclerosis. Assay used: immunoSEQ multiplex PCR; TCRdb lists only in-frame clones, some missing. Of 50,000 or so clones detected, around 90% appear once; the ten largest clones hold about 0.5%. This specimen was CD4+ T cells from peripheral blood mononuclear cells, taken after pregnancy. The receptors derive from a female donor in good health, enrolled as a control in a pregnancy study. The CDR3 runs from the conserved cysteine through the conserved F or W. A D gene is named only where the DNA matches it firmly. Clone size appears in some rows only: once, few, many, or a class for an expanded clone.

TRBJ1-4 | - | - | TRBV19 | TGTGCCAGTAGTATAGCAGGGAACGAAAAACTGTTTTTT | CASSIAGNEKLFF
TRBJ1-1 | - | - | TRBV19 | TGTGCCAGTAGTCAGGGGTTCGGTGGCACTGAAGCTTTCTTT | CASSQGFGGTEAFF
TRBJ2-7 | TRBD1 | once | TRBV13 | TGTGCCAGCAGCTTGAGGTGGGACAGGGCCTACGAGCAGTACTTC | CASSLRWDRAYEQYF
TRBJ2-7 | TRBD1 | - | TRBV4-1 | TGCGCCAGCAGTCTGGGGGACAGGGGCTCCTACGAGCAGTACTTC | CASSLGDRGSYEQYF
TRBJ2-7 | - | - | TRBV7-2 | TGTGCCAGCAGCTTAGCGATCAGGATTGGCGAGCAGTACTTC | CASSLAIRIGEQYF
TRBJ2-3 | - | - | TRBV1 | TGCACCGGCACCCCGTTCCCATTCCGGGGGGGTTCCACAGATACGCAGTATTTT | CTGTPFPFRGGSTDTQYF
TRBJ1-4 | - | - | TRBV7-2 | TGTGCCAGCAGCTTAGCGGGGGCAGGGGAAAAACTGTTTTTT | CASSLAGAGEKLFF
TRBJ1-1 | TRBD1 | - | TRBV6-6 | TGTGCCAGCAGTTACGCCACAGGGGGCTCGGTTGAAGCTTTCTTT | CASSYATGGSVEAFF
TRBJ1-5 | TRBD1 | - | TRBV18 | TGTGCCAGCTCACCACTAGGGACAGGGGGTCGTAGGGTCCCTCTACAGCCCCAGCATTTT | CASSPLGTGGRRVPLQPQHF
TRBJ2-3 | - | - | TRBV5-4 | TGTGCCAGCAGCTTTCTTCTAGCGAGCCGCACAGATACGCAGTATTTT | CASSFLLASRTDTQYF
TRBJ2-7 | - | - | TRBV7-9 | TGTGCCAGCAGCTTAGGTACAGGTACCTACGAGCAGTACTTC | CASSLGTGTYEQYF
TRBJ1-1 | TRBD1 | - | TRBV5-4 | TGTGCCAGCAGCAGAGAGACAGGGATGAACACTGAAGCTTTCTTT | CASSRETGMNTEAFF
TRBJ2-7 | - | - | TRBV4-3 | TGCGCCAGCAGCCAAGATATTGACTCCGAGCAGTACTTC | CASSQDIDSEQYF
TRBJ2-5 | TRBD1 | - | TRBV11-3 | TGTGCCAGCAGCTTACGACAGGGGGGGTCAGAGACCCAGTACTTC | CASSLRQGGSETQYF
TRBJ1-4 | - | - | TRBV7-2 | TGTGCCAGCAGCTTATCCAGGGTAGGGGGTAATGAAAAACTGTTTTTT | CASSLSRVGGNEKLFF
TRBJ2-3 | TRBD2 | once | TRBV5-4 | TGTGCCAGCAGCTTGGCTGGGACTAGCGGGGCCCCAGATACGCAGTATTTT | CASSLAGTSGAPDTQYF
TRBJ2-3 | - | - | TRBV6-5 | TGTGCCAGCAGTTACAGGGAGGACACAGATACGCAGTATTTT | CASSYREDTDTQYF
TRBJ2-7 | TRBD1 | - | TRBV7-2 | TGTGCCAGCAGCTTAAACAGGGGCTCCTACGAGCAGTACTTC | CASSLNRGSYEQYF
TRBJ1-1 | - | - | TRBV9 | TGTGCCAGCAGCGCAGGACAGATGAACACTGAAGCTTTCTTT | CASSAGQMNTEAFF
TRBJ1-3 | TRBD1 | - | TRBV11-3 | TGTGCCAGCAGCTTTACAGGGGTAACTGGAAACACCATATATTTT | CASSFTGVTGNTIYF
TRBJ1-2 | - | - | TRBV5-4 | TGTGCCACCACTCCCGGGATCACTACCTATGGCTACACCTTC | CATTPGITTYGYTF
TRBJ2-3 | - | - | TRBV7-8 | TGTGCCAGCAGCTTAGCCCTAGGGGCAGAGAAGCAGTATTTT | CASSLALGAEKQYF
TRBJ1-1 | TRBD1 | - | TRBV6-1 | TGTGCCAGCAGTACAGGGGGAGGGAACACTGAAGCTTTCTTT | CASSTGGGNTEAFF
TRBJ1-1 | TRBD1 | - | TRBV11-1 | TGTGCCAGCAGCTATACAGGGGGCGGTTCGGCTTTCTTT | CASSYTGGGSAFF
TRBJ1-2 | TRBD1 | - | TRBV4-3 | TGCGCCAGCAGCCTTGATCTAGGTGGGACAGGGGGCTCTGGCTACACCTTC | CASSLDLGGTGGSGYTF
TRBJ1-1 | TRBD1 | few | TRBV30 | TGTGCCTGGAGTACCGGGACAGGGGCCTACACTTTCTTT | CAWSTGTGAYTFF
TRBJ1-3 | - | once | TRBV9 | TGTGCCAGCAGCACACGGGACATGCCCGTCCCTGGAAACACCATATATTTT | CASSTRDMPVPGNTIYF
TRBJ1-1 | TRBD1 | - | TRBV18 | TGTGCCAGCCAGGGGGGCGCGGTGACTGAAGCTTTCTTT | CASQGGAVTEAFF
TRBJ2-3 | - | - | TRBV6-5 | TGTGCCAGCAGTTACGGAGGGTCAGTAGATACGCAGTATTTT | CASSYGGSVDTQYF
TRBJ2-3 | TRBD2 | once | TRBV4-2 | TGTGCCAGCAGTGGTGTAGCGGGGCGCACAGATACGCAGTATTTT | CASSGVAGRTDTQYF
TRBJ1-6 | - | - | TRBV7-2 | TGTGCCAGCAGCTTAGCCAAAGAGGGTTCACCCCTCCACTTT | CASSLAKEGSPLHF
TRBJ1-1 | - | few | TRBV7-2 | TGTGCCAGCAGGCCCTTTGGCGGGCACACTGAAGCTTTCTTT | CASRPFGGHTEAFF
TRBJ2-3 | TRBD1 | - | TRBV7-9 | TGTGCCAGCAGCCGCGGGACAGGACAAGGCACAGATACGCAGTATTTT | CASSRGTGQGTDTQYF
TRBJ1-3 | - | - | TRBV7-3 | TGTGCCAGCAGCTTAACCCCGGGAAACACCATATATTTT | CASSLTPGNTIYF
TRBJ2-3 | - | - | TRBV14 | TGTGCCAGCAGCCATTGGGACATCCGCACAGATACGCAGTATTTT | CASSHWDIRTDTQYF
TRBJ1-2 | TRBD1 | - | TRBV18 | TGTGCCAGCTCACCAGAGGCGGAACAGGGGGCATGGGGCTACACCTTC | CASSPEAEQGAWGYTF
TRBJ1-2 | TRBD1 | - | TRBV5-1 | TGCGCCAGCAGCCCTGACAGGGCCTATGGCTACACCTTC | CASSPDRAYGYTF
TRBJ1-3 | TRBD1 | - | TRBV30 | TGTGCCTGGACCGGATTTACAGGGGGCTTTCAGAGCTCTGGAAACACCATATATTTT | CAWTGFTGGFQSSGNTIYF
TRBJ2-3 | - | once | TRBV7-3 | TGTGCCAGCAGCCACGGGACTCGAGACGATACGCAGTATTTT | CASSHGTRDDTQYF
TRBJ1-1 | - | - | TRBV7-2 | TGTGCCAGCAGCTTAGAGCAGGGAATATACACTGAAGCTTTCTTT | CASSLEQGIYTEAFF
TRBJ2-7 | TRBD1 | - | TRBV6-5 | TGTGCCAGCAGTGTATCCGGGACAGGGGTTTACGAGCAGTACTTC | CASSVSGTGVYEQYF
TRBJ2-3 | - | few | TRBV6-4 | TGTGCCAGCGGGGCAGGGCACACAGATACGCAGTATTTT | CASGAGHTDTQYF
TRBJ1-3 | - | - | TRBV7-9 | TGTGCCAGCAGCCCCGAGTTCTGGACAGAACCTGGAAACACCATATATTTT | CASSPEFWTEPGNTIYF
TRBJ1-4 | - | - | TRBV7-2 | TGTGCCAGCAGCCAATTTCATAATGAAAAACTGTTTTTT | CASSQFHNEKLFF
TRBJ2-2 | - | once | TRBV7-2 | TGTGCCAGCAGCTTATTGGCTAGCCCAAACACCGGGGAGCTGTTTTTT | CASSLLASPNTGELFF
TRBJ2-1 | TRBD1 | medium-sized | TRBV7-3 | TGTGCCAGCAGCCCACAGGGGGCTGGCTCCTACAATGAGCAGTTCTTC | CASSPQGAGSYNEQFF
TRBJ2-6 | - | - | TRBV15 | TGTGCCACCAGCAGAGACCGGGACACACGCTCTGGGGCCAACGTCCTGACTTTC | CATSRDRDTRSGANVLTF
TRBJ2-1 | TRBD1 | - | TRBV5-4 | TGTGCCAGCAGCTTTAGGGGGCGATCCTACAATGAGCAGTTCTTC | CASSFRGRSYNEQFF
TRBJ2-3 | - | - | TRBV4-3 | TGCGCCAGCAGCCAAGATAGGGCAGGGTCAGATACGCAGTATTTT | CASSQDRAGSDTQYF
TRBJ2-1 | - | - | TRBV5-1 | TGCGCCAGCAGCTTGGCTGCGGGGGAGCAGTTCTTC | CASSLAAGEQFF
TRBJ1-2 | TRBD1 | - | TRBV11-1 | TGTGCCAGCAGCTCCAACCCCACCGGGACAGCTACTCCCTATGGCTACACCTTC | CASSSNPTGTATPYGYTF
TRBJ2-5 | TRBD1 | - | TRBV6-1 | TGTGCCAGCAGTGGACGGGTGGTGGGACAGGGGGCGTTGCGAGAGACCCAGTACTTC | CASSGRVVGQGALRETQYF
TRBJ1-1 | TRBD1 | few | TRBV30 | TGTGCCTGGATTCTTGACAGGGCGAACACTGAAGCTTTCTTT | CAWILDRANTEAFF
TRBJ2-1 | TRBD1 | once | TRBV7-9 | TGTGCCAGCAGCGTGCCAGGGGGCGGCTACAATGAGCAGTTCTTC | CASSVPGGGYNEQFF
TRBJ1-1 | - | - | TRBV6-5 | TGTGCCAGCAGTTACATTATGAACACTGAAGCTTTCTTT | CASSYIMNTEAFF